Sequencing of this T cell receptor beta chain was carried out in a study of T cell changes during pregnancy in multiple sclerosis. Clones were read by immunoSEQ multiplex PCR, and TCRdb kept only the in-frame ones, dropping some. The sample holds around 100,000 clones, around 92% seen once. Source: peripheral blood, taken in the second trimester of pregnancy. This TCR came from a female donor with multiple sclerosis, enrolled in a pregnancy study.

CDR3 DNA sequence: TGTGCCAGTAGTATAGCGGCAGGGGCTAGCAATCAGCCCCAGCATTTT. It specifies CASSIAAGASNQPQHF. V gene TRBV19 combines with J gene TRBJ1-5; TRBD1 is a possible D gene (6 bases). Looked up from germline, CDR1 is LNHDA and CDR2 is SQIVND (reference sequence). The CDR3 totals 16 residues. Trimming shortened V by 1 base and J by 0 bases, and 10 bases separated the two germline ends.